One sample yielded the 3 T cell receptor beta chains listed below, sequenced in a study of cytomegalovirus exposure and HLA in healthy donors. Amplification used 60 Vbeta primers and 13 Jbeta primers. The method was immunoSEQ multiplex PCR; TCRdb's version includes in-frame clones alone and lacks a portion of them. The sample gives about 98,000 clones, roughly 70% of which show up once; about 2.5% is in the top ten. Sequenced input: PBMCs. These receptors all come from a man between 50 and 59 years old in good health and CMV-seronegative.

The V gene is TRBV28, the J gene TRBJ1-2; unclear D gene. CDR1 MDHEN and CDR2 SYDVKM come from the germline V gene. Trimming removed 0 bases from V and 3 bases from J, with 11 bases in between. This CDR3 is built from 15 residues. CDR3 nucleotides: TGTGCCAGCAGTTTATGGTTCGAGGTGGACTATGGCTACACCTTC. Its protein product is CASSLWFEVDYGYTF.

This clone was detected only a few times. V usage is TRBV2 and J usage is TRBJ1-1, with D unclear. This CDR3 is 17 amino acids long. CDR1 is SNHLY and CDR2 is FYNNEI in the germline V gene. Trimming removed 4 bases at V and 0 bases at J, with 18 bases between. The CDR3 nucleotides read TGTGCCAGCAGTGCCACGTTCGGGTCGTTGATGAACACTGAAGCTTTCTTT. Amino acid sequence: CASSATFGSLMNTEAFF.

The chain is built from TRBV19 and TRBJ2-2; D is unresolved. The CDR3 spans 15 residues. Germline V gives CDR1 LNHDA, CDR2 SQIVND (reference sequence). The germline V and J ends were trimmed by 3 bases and 0 bases, with 8 bases remaining between them. The CDR3 loop reads CASSMYSANTGELFF. DNA of the CDR3: TGTGCCAGTAGTATGTACAGTGCGAACACCGGGGAGCTGTTTTTT.